This T cell receptor beta chain was obtained from a study of T cell changes during pregnancy in multiple sclerosis. Germline V gene sequence: CDR1 LNHNV, CDR2 YYDKDF (reference sequence). The CDR3 has 16 amino acids. Unmatched junction bases numbered 5, after V lost 0 bases and J lost 2 bases. Profiling relied on immunoSEQ multiplex PCR, and the TCRdb table lists in-frame clones only, not all of them. Counted here are about 100,000 clones, around nine tenths occurring once; the ten biggest clones make up about 1.3%. This chain joins TRBV15 and TRBJ2-7; 9 bases agree with TRBD1. The sequence derives from a female donor with multiple sclerosis, enrolled in a pregnancy study. The sample in question was peripheral blood, obtained in the second trimester of pregnancy. CDR3 sequence (DNA): TGTGCCACCAGCAGAGATTCCGGGACAGGGACCTACGAGCAGTACTTC. It yields the protein CATSRDSGTGTYEQYF.